Relative to its sample, the clone carrying this T cell receptor beta chain is medium-sized (0.01 to 0.1%). Its specificity is not known. CDR3 length equals 12 residues. V lost 5 bases and J lost 6, with 9 bases in between. The source of the sample is a study of molecular identifiers for immune sequencing clone quantification. As previously described, bulk TCR libraries were made using listed TCR primers. TCRdb reprocessed the PCR reads via MiXCR and lists one record per CDR3 protein. The data contain roughly 24,000 distinct CDR3 sequences, approximately 17% of them singletons. Study-wide points: Same-barcode identical TCR molecules could make highly expanded clones look smaller than they are.

With 10%, 30% or 50% of RNA, roughly 17,000 to 1,000,000 naive CD8 T cells were sequenced. Input material: naive CD8+ T cells from blood, with Jurkat cell RNA spiked in. Subset: FACS-sorted CD8+CD4-CCR7+CD45RA+ naive T cells. The genes are TRBV12-3 or TRBV12-4 and TRBJ2-3, with a possible D match to TRBD2 (6 bases). This receptor was obtained from a human donor in good health. Some libraries in this study had Jurkat cell RNA spiked in. CDR3 bases: TGTGCCAGCAGTCCCCGGGGGGATACGCAGTATTTT. Amino acids: CASSPRGDTQYF.